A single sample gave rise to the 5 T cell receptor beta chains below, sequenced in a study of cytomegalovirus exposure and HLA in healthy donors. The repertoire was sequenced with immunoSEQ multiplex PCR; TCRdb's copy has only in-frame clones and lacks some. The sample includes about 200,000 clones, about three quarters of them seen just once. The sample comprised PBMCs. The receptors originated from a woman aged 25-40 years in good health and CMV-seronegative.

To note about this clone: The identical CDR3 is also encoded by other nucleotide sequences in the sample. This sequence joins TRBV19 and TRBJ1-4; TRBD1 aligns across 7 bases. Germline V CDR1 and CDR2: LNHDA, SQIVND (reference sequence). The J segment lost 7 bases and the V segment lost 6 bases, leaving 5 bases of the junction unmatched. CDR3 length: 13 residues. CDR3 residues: CASSRQGGEKLFF. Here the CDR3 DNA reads TGTGCCAGTAGCCGACAGGGTGGTGAAAAACTGTTTTTT.

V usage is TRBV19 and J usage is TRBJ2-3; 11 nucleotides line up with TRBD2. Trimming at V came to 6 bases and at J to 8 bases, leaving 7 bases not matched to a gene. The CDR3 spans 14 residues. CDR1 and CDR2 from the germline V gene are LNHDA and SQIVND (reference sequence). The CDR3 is CASRSGLAGVTQYF. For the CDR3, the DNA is TGTGCCAGTAGGTCCGGACTAGCGGGTGTTACGCAGTATTTT.

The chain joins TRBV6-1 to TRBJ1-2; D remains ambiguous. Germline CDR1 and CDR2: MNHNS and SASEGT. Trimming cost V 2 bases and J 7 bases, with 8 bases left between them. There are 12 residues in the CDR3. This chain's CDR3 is CASSEYRGGYTF. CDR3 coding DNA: TGTGCCAGCAGTGAATATCGGGGTGGCTACACCTTC.

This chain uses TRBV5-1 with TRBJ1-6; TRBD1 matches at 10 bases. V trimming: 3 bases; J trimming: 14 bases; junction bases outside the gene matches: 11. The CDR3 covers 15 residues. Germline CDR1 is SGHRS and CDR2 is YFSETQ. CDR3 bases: TGCGCCAGCAGCTGGGGACAGGGGCGCTTAGTAACCCTCCACTTT. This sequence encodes CASSWGQGRLVTLHF.

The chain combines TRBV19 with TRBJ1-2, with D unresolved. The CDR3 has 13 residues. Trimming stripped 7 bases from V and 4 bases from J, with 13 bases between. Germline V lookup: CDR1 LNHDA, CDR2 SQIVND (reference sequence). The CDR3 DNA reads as TGTGCCAGTAACCAAGGAGGTGCCTATGGCTACACCTTC. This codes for CASNQGGAYGYTF.